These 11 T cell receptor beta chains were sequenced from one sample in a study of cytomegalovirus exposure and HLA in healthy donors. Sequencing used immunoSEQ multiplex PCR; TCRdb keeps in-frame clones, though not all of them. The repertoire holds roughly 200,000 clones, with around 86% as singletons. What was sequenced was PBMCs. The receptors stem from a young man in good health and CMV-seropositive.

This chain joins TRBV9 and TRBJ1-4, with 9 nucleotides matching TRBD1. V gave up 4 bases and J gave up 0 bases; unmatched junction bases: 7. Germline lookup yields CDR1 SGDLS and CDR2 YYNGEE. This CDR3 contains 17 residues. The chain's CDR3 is CASSPSGTGSTNEKLFF. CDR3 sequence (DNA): TGTGCCAGCAGCCCCTCCGGGACAGGGTCAACTAATGAAAAACTGTTTTTT.

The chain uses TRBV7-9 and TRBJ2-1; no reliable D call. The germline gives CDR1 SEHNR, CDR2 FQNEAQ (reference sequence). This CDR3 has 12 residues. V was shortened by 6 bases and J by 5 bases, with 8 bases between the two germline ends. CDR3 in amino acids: CASRSVNNEQFF. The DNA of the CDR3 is TGTGCCAGCAGGTCCGTCAACAATGAGCAGTTCTTC. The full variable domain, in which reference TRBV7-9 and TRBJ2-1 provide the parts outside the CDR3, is DTGVSQNPRHKITKRGQNVTFRCDPISEHNRLYWYRQTLGQGPEFLTYFQNEAQLEKSRLLSDRFSAERPKGSFSTLEIQRTEQGDSAMYLCASRSVNNEQFFGPGTRLTVL.

The CDR3 loop reads CASSRDRLLSYEQYF. The CDR3 DNA reads as TGTGCCAGCAGCCGGGACAGGCTCCTCTCCTACGAGCAGTACTTC. V and J are TRBV5-6 and TRBJ2-7; TRBD1 agrees at 8 bases. The CDR3 spans 15 residues. Trimming at V came to 4 bases and at J to 0 bases, leaving 6 bases not matched to a gene. Germline V CDR1 and CDR2: SGHDT, YYEEEE.

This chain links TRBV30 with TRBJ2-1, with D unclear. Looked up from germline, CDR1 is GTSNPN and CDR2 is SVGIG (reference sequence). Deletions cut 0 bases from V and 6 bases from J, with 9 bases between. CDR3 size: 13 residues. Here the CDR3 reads CAWSVLTPNEQFF. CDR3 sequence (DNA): TGTGCCTGGAGTGTACTGACTCCCAATGAGCAGTTCTTC.

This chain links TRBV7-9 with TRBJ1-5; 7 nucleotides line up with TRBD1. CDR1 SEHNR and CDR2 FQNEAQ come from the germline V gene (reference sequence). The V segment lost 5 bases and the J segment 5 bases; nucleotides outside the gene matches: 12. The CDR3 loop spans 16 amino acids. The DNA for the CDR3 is TGTGCCAGCAGCGGAGAAGACAGGGCTTGGGATCAGCCCCAGCATTTT. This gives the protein CASSGEDRAWDQPQHF.

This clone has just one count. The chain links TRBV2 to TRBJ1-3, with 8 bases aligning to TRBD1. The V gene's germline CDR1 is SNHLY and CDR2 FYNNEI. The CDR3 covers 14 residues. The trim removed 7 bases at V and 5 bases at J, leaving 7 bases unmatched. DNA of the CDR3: TGTGCCAGCATAGGGACAGGTCGAAGAAACACCATATATTTT. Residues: CASIGTGRRNTIYF.

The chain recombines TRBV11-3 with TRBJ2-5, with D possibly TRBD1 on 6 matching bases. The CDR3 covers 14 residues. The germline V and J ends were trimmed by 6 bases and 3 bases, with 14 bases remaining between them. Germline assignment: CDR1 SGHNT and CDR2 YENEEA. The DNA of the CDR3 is TGTGCCAGCAGTCGAAGGACAGATGAAGAGACCCAGTACTTC. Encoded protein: CASSRRTDEETQYF. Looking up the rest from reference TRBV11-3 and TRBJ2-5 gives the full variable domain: EAGVVQSPRYKIIEKKQPVAFWCNPISGHNTLYWYLQNLGQGPELLIRYENEEAVDDSQLPKDRFSAERLKGVDSTLKIQPAELGDSAVYLCASSRRTDEETQYFGPGTRLLVL.

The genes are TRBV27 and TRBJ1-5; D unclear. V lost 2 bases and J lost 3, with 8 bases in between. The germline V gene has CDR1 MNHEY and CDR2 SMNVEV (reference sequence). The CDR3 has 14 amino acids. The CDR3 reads CASSLTRPNQPQHF. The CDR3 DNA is TGTGCCAGCAGTTTAACCAGACCCAATCAGCCCCAGCATTTT.

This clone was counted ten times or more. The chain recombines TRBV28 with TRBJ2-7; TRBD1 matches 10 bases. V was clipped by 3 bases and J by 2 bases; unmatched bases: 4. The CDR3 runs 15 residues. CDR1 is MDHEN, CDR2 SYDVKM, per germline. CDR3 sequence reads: CASSFMTGGAYEQYF. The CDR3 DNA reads TGTGCCAGCAGTTTCATGACAGGGGGCGCCTACGAGCAGTACTTC.

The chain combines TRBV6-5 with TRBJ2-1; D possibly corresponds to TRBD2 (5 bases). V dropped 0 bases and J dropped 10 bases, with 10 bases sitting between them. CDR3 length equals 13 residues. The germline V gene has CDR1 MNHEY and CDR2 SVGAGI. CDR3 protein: CASSYSPSSEQFF. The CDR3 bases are TGTGCCAGCAGTTACTCCCCGTCTAGCGAGCAGTTCTTC.

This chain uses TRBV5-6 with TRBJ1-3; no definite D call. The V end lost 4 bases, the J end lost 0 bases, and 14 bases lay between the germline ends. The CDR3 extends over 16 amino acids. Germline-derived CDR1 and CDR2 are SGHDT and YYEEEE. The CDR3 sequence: CASSPVGGSSGNTIYF. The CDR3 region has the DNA TGTGCCAGCAGCCCCGTTGGAGGCAGCTCTGGAAACACCATATATTTT.